The clone carrying this TCR beta chain was found many times. The data belong to a study of naive and memory T cell subsets. The CDR3 sequence is 18 residues long. V lost 0 bases to trimming and J lost 1 base, with 16 bases between them. Germline CDR1 is MGHRA and CDR2 is YSYEKL. Two oligonucleotides, mixed equimolar, formed the beta constant-region primer covering TRBC1 and TRBC2. The ligated cDNA underwent four PCR rounds using SP2 and nested alpha and beta constant-region primers. In TCRdb, the UMI-ligation and nested PCR reads were re-called with MiXCR into one record per CDR3 protein. The sample gives some 83,000 distinct CDR3 sequences, approximately 9.2% of which show up once; over 0.95% is in the top ten.

This TCR was sampled from a human donor in good health. The chain combines TRBV4-1 with TRBJ1-5; D is possibly TRBD1 (6 bases). Input material: naive CD8+ T cells from blood. CDR3: CASSQERGLGASNQPQHF. For the CDR3, the DNA is TGCGCCAGCAGCCAAGAGAGAGGTCTGGGGGCAAGCAATCAGCCCCAGCATTTT.